The sequence of this TCR beta chain was determined in a study of shared clonotypes between healthy human individuals (dated by TCRdb to about 2020). Study-level background: A few men and two women, aged 18 to 49 years, made up the cohort. To increase sequencing depth and limit assay-specific biases, TCR repertoire library preparation and sequencing were carried out by different laboratories using diverse techniques. To estimate repertoire size and how much clonotype sharing occurs between individuals, the study deeply sequenced the blood TCR repertoires of five healthy adults. Leukapheresis yielded between about 0.85 and 10 billion PBMCs per donor.

Using the deep immunoSEQ assay, TCR CDR3 regions were amplified from genomic DNA by multiplex PCR. Genomic DNA extracted from each cell subset was distributed evenly over all wells of several immunoSEQ 96-well plates, and each plate served as one replicate. For unsorted PBMC, each replicate PCR was loaded with 300 ng genomic DNA, equivalent to around 30,000 T cell genomes. Genomic DNA from unsorted PBMC was sequenced over ten immunoSEQ deep assay plates. Purified libraries were measured with a Qubit 3.0 fluorometer, size-checked on a Bioanalyzer 2100, and measured again with the KAPA Library Quantification kit. Every immunoSEQ 96-well plate was sequenced on a separate single-read 150-cycle Illumina NextSeq 550 flow cell. As for how the authors treated the data: The immunoSEQ output contained only junctional sequences without quality scores, so filtering could not match that applied to full-length reads. To assign V/J genes and CDR3, sequences were annotated against IMGT germline references using PyIR, a Python wrapper for IgBLAST v1.9. Reads were removed for weak V/J assignments (E-value above 1e-6), missing CDR3, stop codons, out-of-frame junctions, or ambiguous translated residues. V3J clonotypes were defined as sequences sharing the same inferred V gene, J gene, and CDR3 amino acid sequence. Percentage overlap between repertoires was computed as shared unique clonotypes divided by the size of the smaller repertoire. Three approaches were used to assess repertoire richness: RTK rarefaction, the Chao1 estimator, and Recon v2.1 estimates of unobserved clonotypes. TCRdb took this table from immuneACCESS and kept in-frame rearrangements with V and J called. Such tables lack part of the clones; where checked against another copy, unresolved V genes explain under half of the gap, and the rest is unexplained. V and J calls and clone size come straight from that table; D and trimming were deduced from the DNA. In this sample the table shows some 500,000 clones, 70% to 80% of which occur a single time. The ten biggest clones cover 12% of the sample.

The donors were healthy, HIV-negative adults who had no recently reported acute infections or vaccinations. Every donor was a Caucasian adult residing in Nashville, Tennessee, USA. In the unsorted samples, some 100 million PBMCs were counted, and genomic DNA was extracted using the QIAamp DNA Blood Mini kit. Blood was obtained by leukapheresis, after which PBMCs were separated by Ficoll-Histopaque density gradient centrifugation and cryopreserved in liquid nitrogen vapor phase. A word on this clone: There is no known antigen for this receptor. No qualities accompany the bases; no much larger clone lies one base away. At the DNA level, this CDR3 is encoded by other sequences in the same sample as well.

Broad study findings and their caveats: Pairwise subsampling led to the expectation that sequencing depth would affect the degree of clonotype sharing among donors. The genetic and exposure-history diversity represented was limited by the small number of donors. Sampling was restricted to blood, and TCR repertoires in tissues likely differ from the TCR repertoires found in blood.

This sequence was found in a woman aged 40-49 years in good health. Some clones in this sample may be carry-over from other donors' samples. The sequenced sample was PBMCs.

CDR3 reads: CASSLGSGDTQYF. The DNA is as follows: TGCGCCAGCAGCTTGGGCAGTGGGGATACGCAGTATTTT. The chain joins TRBV5-1 to TRBJ2-3; the D gene remains uncertain. Trimming at the junction amounts to 0 bases on V and 6 bases on J, and the germline ends lie 8 bases apart. CDR1 and CDR2, looked up from the germline V gene, are SGHRS and YFSETQ. There are 13 amino acids in the CDR3, from cysteine to phenylalanine inclusive. The kept DNA is CDR3 alone, 39 bases in frame from the first base.